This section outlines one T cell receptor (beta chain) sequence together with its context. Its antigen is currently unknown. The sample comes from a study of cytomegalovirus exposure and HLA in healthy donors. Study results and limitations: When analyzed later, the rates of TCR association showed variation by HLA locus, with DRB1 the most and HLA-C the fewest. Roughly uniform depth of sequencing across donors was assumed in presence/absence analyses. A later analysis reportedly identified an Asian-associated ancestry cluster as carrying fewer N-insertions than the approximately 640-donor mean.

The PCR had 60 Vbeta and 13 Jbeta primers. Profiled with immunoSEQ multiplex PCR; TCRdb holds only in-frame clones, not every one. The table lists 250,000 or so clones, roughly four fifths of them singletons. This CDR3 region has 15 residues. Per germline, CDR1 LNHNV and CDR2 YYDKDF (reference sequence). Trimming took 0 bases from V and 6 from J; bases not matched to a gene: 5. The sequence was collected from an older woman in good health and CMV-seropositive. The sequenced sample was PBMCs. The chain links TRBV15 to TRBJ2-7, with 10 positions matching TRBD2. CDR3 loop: CATSRDLLAGIEQYF. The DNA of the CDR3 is TGTGCCACCAGCAGAGATTTACTAGCGGGAATCGAGCAGTACTTC.